The 9 T cell receptor beta chains reported below all come from one sample, sequenced in a study of human T cells and chemical hapten exposure (dated by TCRdb to the early 2020s). Libraries were made using RACE. These reads were obtained on a NextSeq 500. The raw public data were reprocessed by TCRdb itself: fastp quality trimming at Q25, MiXCR clonotype calling, in-frame beta chains only. Identical CDR3 protein sequences are pooled into one entry, listed with their most common genes and DNA. The sample has some 39,000 distinct CDR3 sequences on record, over 7.5% of them singletons. Roughly 25% of the sample rests with the top ten. The time point label here, explained by the study, means: patch test 3, about 24 weeks after DPC sensitization. The sample's treatment or condition label, decoded: therapeutic diphenylcyclopropenone sensitization with weekly scalp DPC. Total RNA was extracted from unfractionated whole blood collected in Tempus Blood RNA tubes.

The material sequenced was whole blood, taken in connection with sensitization to the hapten diphenylcyclopropenone (DPC). Receptors were obtained from a man in his fifties or sixties with alopecia areata. Some clones in this sample may be carry-over from other donors' samples.

V gene TRBV5-1 combines with J gene TRBJ2-7; D possibly corresponds to TRBD2 (5 bases). Looked up from germline, CDR1 is SGHRS and CDR2 is YFSETQ. V was cut by 2 bases and J by 12 bases, with 15 bases left in between. This CDR3 is 12 amino acids long. As DNA, the CDR3 is TGCGCCAGCAGCTTCAACGGGGAAGATTCGTACTTC. Translating it yields CASSFNGEDSYF. The variable domain in full, with the rest retrieved from reference TRBV5-1 and TRBJ2-7, is KAGVTQTPRYLIKTRGQQVTLSCSPISGHRSVSWYQQTPGQGLQFLFEYFSETQRNKGNFPGRFSGRQFSNSRSEMNVSTLELGDSALYLCASSFNGEDSYFGPGTRLTVT.

The chain combines TRBV3-1 with TRBJ2-6; 7 nucleotides match TRBD1. Germline values: CDR1 LGHDT, CDR2 YNNKEL (reference sequence). The V gene end was trimmed by 2 bases and the J gene end by 2 bases; junction bases not matched to a gene: 3. The length of the CDR3 is 16 residues. Here the CDR3 reads CASSQPTGTGANVLTF. DNA of the CDR3: TGTGCCAGCAGCCAACCGACAGGGACTGGGGCCAACGTCCTGACTTTC.

This chain joins TRBV18 and TRBJ2-1; the D gene is possibly TRBD2 (6 bases). The CDR3 covers 15 residues. Trimming removed 5 bases at V and 0 bases at J, with 11 bases between. CDR1 is KGHSH, CDR2 LQKENI, per germline. Written as DNA, the CDR3 is TGTGCCAGCTCAAAACGGGACTTCTCCTACAATGAGCAGTTCTTC. It specifies CASSKRDFSYNEQFF.

This clonotype was counted ten times or more. The V call is TRBV20-1, the J call TRBJ1-6; D unresolved. Trimming pared 3 bases from V and 7 bases from J, leaving 7 bases between. This CDR3 is 12 amino acids long. CDR1 and CDR2 (germline): DFQATT, SNEGSKA (reference sequence). The DNA of the CDR3 is TGCAGTGCTAGTAATCAGAATTCACCCCTCCACTTT. It translates to CSASNQNSPLHF.

This clonotype was seen many times. The chain carries TRBV20-1 and TRBJ2-3, with 10 bases that match TRBD2. Germline V CDR1 and CDR2: DFQATT, SNEGSKA (reference sequence). Losses at the gene ends were 3 bases for V and 6 bases for J; bases not matched to a gene: 6. The CDR3 is 14 amino acids. The CDR3 protein is CSARPSGSFDTQYF. CDR3 sequence (DNA): TGCAGTGCTAGGCCTAGCGGGAGTTTCGATACGCAGTATTTT.

This clonotype was observed a few times. The genes are TRBV18 and TRBJ2-1, with TRBD2 as a possible D gene (6 bases). Trimming left V 2 bases short and J 7 bases short, with 15 bases between. The CDR3 spans 15 residues. Germline lookup yields CDR1 KGHSH and CDR2 LQKENI. The DNA for the CDR3 is TGTGCCAGCTCACCAGGGGTAGCGGCGAAAAATGAGCAGTTCTTC. It is translated as CASSPGVAAKNEQFF.

The chain carries TRBV28 and TRBJ1-2, with TRBD1 as a possible D gene (5 bases). The V end was cut by 10 bases, the J end by 5 bases, with 14 bases between. The germline gives CDR1 MDHEN, CDR2 SYDVKM. This CDR3 contains 12 residues. CDR3 region: CAIPGREYGYTF. The CDR3 bases are TGTGCCATCCCAGGGCGGGAATATGGCTACACCTTC.

In this sample, this clonotype turned up many times. The chain is built from TRBV24-1 and TRBJ2-1; TRBD2 agrees at 7 bases. The CDR3 is 17 amino acids. V trimming: 0 bases; J trimming: 6 bases; junction bases outside the gene matches: 10. Germline V gives CDR1 KGHDR, CDR2 SFDVKD. CDR3 amino acids: CATSDLQLRGGPNEQFF. The CDR3 region has the DNA TGTGCCACCAGTGATTTGCAGCTGAGGGGAGGGCCCAATGAGCAGTTCTTC.

The chain combines TRBV6-5 with TRBJ1-5; a weak D match, TRBD1 (6 bases). The CDR3 loop spans 14 amino acids. The V gene lost 6 bases and the J gene lost 3 bases, with 12 bases spanning the gap. CDR1 and CDR2 from the germline V gene are MNHEY and SVGAGI. The CDR3 DNA sequence: TGTGCCAGCAGCAATGACAGGATCAATCAGCCCCAGCATTTT. This encodes CASSNDRINQPQHF.